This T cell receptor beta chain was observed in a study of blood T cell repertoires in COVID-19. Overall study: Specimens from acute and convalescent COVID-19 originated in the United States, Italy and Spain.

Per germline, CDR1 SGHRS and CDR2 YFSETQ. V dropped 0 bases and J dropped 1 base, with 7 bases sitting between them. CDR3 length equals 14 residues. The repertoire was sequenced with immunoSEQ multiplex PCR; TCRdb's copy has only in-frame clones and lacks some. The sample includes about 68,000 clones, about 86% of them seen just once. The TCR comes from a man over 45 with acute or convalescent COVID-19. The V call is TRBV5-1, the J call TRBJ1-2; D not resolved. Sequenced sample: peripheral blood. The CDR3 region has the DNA TGCGCCAGCAGCTTGGGTTCAGATAACTATGGCTACACCTTC. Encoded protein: CASSLGSDNYGYTF.